The sequence of this TCR beta chain was determined in a study of vaccination and CD4 T cells after COVID-19. Study overall: Stimulation of cells relied on overlapping spike peptides derived from SARS-CoV-2, HCoV-NL63, HCoV-OC43 and HCoV-229E.

Noted time point: late sampling 161 to 241 days after vaccination in a few convalescent patients. Regarding treatment: 10-day PBMC culture with coronavirus spike peptide pools or control peptides (ViraFEST assay). Culture of about 1.8 million PBMCs per well took place with about 9.1 IU/ml IL-2 and roughly 9.8 ug/ml peptide pools. In regard to this clonotype: What it recognizes is unknown.

This CDR3 is 17 amino acids long. Germline V lookup: CDR1 MNHEY, CDR2 SVGAGI. The V and J ends lost 4 bases and 4 bases, in that order; junction bases with no gene match: 11. The Oncomine TCR Beta short-read assay generated sequence data from the DNA of cultured CD4+ T cells. TCRdb itself ran the PCR reads through MiXCR, one entry per CDR3 protein. The sample comprises over 15,000 distinct CDR3 sequences, roughly two fifths of which are singletons, and roughly 17% rests with the top ten. The chain links TRBV6-5 to TRBJ2-3; 10 nucleotides align to TRBD2. Sequences were derived from CD4+ T cells from blood, cultured in vitro, sampled about 7 months after SARS-CoV-2 vaccination. The clonotype was recovered from a human donor who had recovered from COVID-19. CDR3 protein: CASSFALAGTPADTQYF. CDR3 nucleotides: TGTGCCAGCAGTTTCGCACTAGCGGGAACCCCCGCAGATACGCAGTATTTT.